The 31 T cell receptor beta chains presented below share a single source sample, sequenced in a study of control samples from healthy donors and cancer patients. Measured with immunoSEQ multiplex PCR; TCRdb has only the in-frame clones, and not every one. Of about 140,000 clones detected, approximately 94% appear once; the ten largest clones hold around 13%. Sequencing used blood. These receptors came from a man aged 35 to 55 in good health.

The J gene is TRBJ2-7, the V gene TRBV29-1, with D tentatively TRBD2 (6 bases). The ends were cut back, 4 bases at V and 3 bases at J, with 10 bases in the middle. Germline CDR1 SQVTM, CDR2 ANQGSEA. CDR3 length equals 12 residues. The CDR3 DNA sequence: TGCAGCGTTGTGGCGGGAATCTACGAGCAGTACTTC. Amino acid sequence: CSVVAGIYEQYF.

This chain uses TRBV10-2 with TRBJ2-1, with D perhaps TRBD2 (5 bases). The germline V gene has CDR1 WSHSY and CDR2 SAAADI. With 3 bases removed from V and 6 bases from J, the gap between germline ends came to 12 bases. The CDR3 loop spans 14 amino acids. Written as DNA, the CDR3 is TGCGCCAGCAGTGAAGAGAGGGTGATCAATGAGCAGTTCTTC. It encodes CASSEERVINEQFF.

V usage is TRBV5-6 and J usage is TRBJ1-2, with a possible D match to TRBD1 (6 bases). The CDR3 contains 15 residues. V dropped 3 bases and J dropped 4 bases, with 16 bases sitting between them. Per germline, CDR1 SGHDT and CDR2 YYEEEE. The DNA for the CDR3 is TGTGCCAGCAGCTCGATGGACAGATTCCCCTATGGCTACACCTTC. Translation: CASSSMDRFPYGYTF. Full variable domain (missing parts from reference TRBV5-6 and TRBJ1-2): DAGVTQSPTHLIKTRGQQVTLRCSPKSGHDTVSWYQQALGQGPQFIFQYYEEEERQRGNFPDRFSGHQFPNYSSELNVNALLLGDSALYLCASSSMDRFPYGYTFGSGTRLTVV.

The V call is TRBV13, the J call TRBJ2-7; 9 bases match TRBD1. J gave up 3 bases and V 5 bases, and 5 bases lay outside the gene matches. The CDR3 loop spans 14 amino acids. In germline, CDR1 is PRHDT, CDR2 FYEKMQ (reference sequence). The DNA of the CDR3 is TGTGCCAGCAGCCTCGGGACAGGGCTCTACGAGCAGTACTTC. Translated: CASSLGTGLYEQYF.

The chain joins TRBV28 to TRBJ1-2; possibly TRBD1 for D (5 bases). This CDR3 is 13 amino acids long. V lost 3 bases to trimming and J lost 4 bases, with 9 bases between them. The V gene's germline CDR1 is MDHEN and CDR2 SYDVKM. As DNA, the CDR3 is TGTGCCAGCAGTTTCGGACAAAGCTATGGCTACACCTTC. It codes for CASSFGQSYGYTF.

This clone has a handful of counts. Other nucleotide sequences in the sample specify the same CDR3. The rearrangement links TRBV6-4 to TRBJ2-3; the D is unclear. Trimming took off 3 bases at V and 0 bases at J, with 4 bases between the two ends. The CDR3 is made up of 13 amino acids. Germline CDR1 and CDR2: MRHNA and SNTAGT. As DNA, the CDR3 is TGTGCCAGCAGTGAGGGTAGCACAGATACGCAGTATTTT. It translates to CASSEGSTDTQYF.

The V gene is TRBV7-8, the J gene TRBJ1-5; D may be TRBD1 (6 bases). Germline CDR1 SGHVS, CDR2 FQNEAQ. The CDR3 totals 16 residues. Trimming took off 7 bases at V and 1 base at J, with 17 bases between the two ends. The DNA for the CDR3 is TGTGCCAGCACCCTGCGGGGGCAGGCAAGCAATCAGCCCCAGCATTTT. Its protein product is CASTLRGQASNQPQHF. Filled out from reference TRBV7-8 and TRBJ1-5, the complete variable domain reads GAGVSQSPRYKVAKRGQDVALRCDPISGHVSLFWYQQALGQGPEFLTYFQNEAQLDKSGLPSDRFFAERPEGSVSTLKIQRTQQEDSAVYLCASTLRGQASNQPQHFGDGTRLSIL.

V usage is TRBV7-9 and J usage is TRBJ2-1, with D possibly being TRBD2 (6 bases). CDR1 and CDR2 (germline): SEHNR, FQNEAQ (reference sequence). This CDR3 has 13 amino acids. With 0 bases removed from V and 7 bases from J, the gap between germline ends came to 7 bases. DNA for the CDR3: TGTGCCAGCAGCTTAGCGGGAGGTAATGAGCAGTTCTTC. Protein sequence: CASSLAGGNEQFF. Supplemented by reference TRBV7-9 and TRBJ2-1, the full variable domain reads DTGVSQNPRHKITKRGQNVTFRCDPISEHNRLYWYRQTLGQGPEFLTYFQNEAQLEKSRLLSDRFSAERPKGSFSTLEIQRTEQGDSAMYLCASSLAGGNEQFFGPGTRLTVL.

The V gene is TRBV7-9, the J gene TRBJ2-5, with 13 bases lining up with TRBD2. Trimming at V came to 8 bases and at J to 3 bases, leaving 12 bases not matched to a gene. The CDR3 has 17 residues. The germline V gene has CDR1 SEHNR and CDR2 FQNEAQ (reference sequence). This chain's CDR3 is CASAPPQLAGGKETQYF. CDR3 DNA: TGTGCCAGCGCCCCACCCCAACTAGCGGGGGGGAAAGAGACCCAGTACTTC.

This rearrangement joins TRBV4-1 to TRBJ1-2; 8 positions agree with TRBD1. CDR1 and CDR2 from the germline V gene are MGHRA and YSYEKL. The CDR3 length is 18 residues. The V segment lost 0 bases and the J segment 0 bases; nucleotides outside the gene matches: 9. CDR3: CASSQDMGTGVTNYGYTF. In DNA, the CDR3 is TGCGCCAGCAGCCAAGATATGGGGACAGGAGTTACTAACTATGGCTACACCTTC.

In this sample, this clone turned up once. The rearrangement links TRBV18 to TRBJ2-1; 13 positions agree with TRBD2. The CDR3 sequence is 15 residues long. The trim removed 5 bases at V and 6 bases at J, leaving 4 bases unmatched. CDR1 is KGHSH and CDR2 is LQKENI in the germline V gene. CDR3 nucleotide sequence: TGTGCCAGCTCATCGGGGACTAGCGGGGTCAATGAGCAGTTCTTC. Translation: CASSSGTSGVNEQFF. The variable domain in full, with the rest retrieved from reference TRBV18 and TRBJ2-1, is NAGVMQNPRHLVRRRGQEARLRCSPMKGHSHVYWYRQLPEEGLKFMVYLQKENIIDESGMPKERFSAEFPKEGPSILRIQQVVRGDSAAYFCASSSGTSGVNEQFFGPGTRLTVL.

This chain uses TRBV5-1 with TRBJ2-1, with TRBD2 matching over 11 bases. V lost 4 bases to trimming and J lost 2 bases; unmatched junction nucleotides: 5. CDR3 size: 16 residues. The germline gives CDR1 SGHRS, CDR2 YFSETQ. For the CDR3, the DNA is TGCGCCAGCAGCAGCACTAGCGGGAGTCCCTACAATGAGCAGTTCTTC. Its translation: CASSSTSGSPYNEQFF.

A few counts support this clone. This chain joins TRBV2 and TRBJ1-5; D is ambiguous. V dropped 3 bases and J dropped 4 bases, with 10 bases sitting between them. This CDR3 spans 14 amino acids. Germline CDR1 and CDR2: SNHLY and FYNNEI. The CDR3 nucleotides read TGTGCCAGCAGTGAGGGGAACCAAAATCAGCCCCAGCATTTT. Translating gives CASSEGNQNQPQHF.

The chain links TRBV24-1 to TRBJ2-2; D is tentatively TRBD1 or TRBD2 (5 bases each). The V gene's germline CDR1 is KGHDR and CDR2 SFDVKD. The CDR3 consists of 16 residues. V was shortened by 0 bases and J by 3 bases, with 10 bases between the two germline ends. This CDR3 reads CATSDLSQGDTGELFF. CDR3 sequence (DNA): TGTGCCACCAGTGATTTGTCCCAGGGAGACACCGGGGAGCTGTTTTTT.

This chain links TRBV15 with TRBJ1-4, with D uncertain. CDR1 is LNHNV, CDR2 YYDKDF, per germline (reference sequence). V dropped 0 bases and J dropped 4 bases, with 9 bases sitting between them. The CDR3 covers 15 residues. In nucleotides, the CDR3 is TGTGCCACCAGCAGAGATCGCGGAAATAATGAAAAACTGTTTTTT. Protein product: CATSRDRGNNEKLFF.

The V and J genes are TRBV2 and TRBJ2-3, with a tentative D call TRBD2 (6 bases). Germline V CDR1 and CDR2: SNHLY, FYNNEI. Trimming stripped 1 base from V and 6 bases from J, with 14 bases between. The CDR3 has 15 amino acids. The CDR3 region has the DNA TGTGCCAGCAGTGAAGACTTTTCGGAGGGGGATACGCAGTATTTT. As protein: CASSEDFSEGDTQYF.

This sequence joins TRBV4-3 and TRBJ1-4; a weak D match, TRBD1 (5 bases). The CDR3 has 16 amino acids. With 1 base removed from V and 3 bases from J, the gap between germline ends came to 12 bases. Germline values: CDR1 LGHNA, CDR2 YSLEER. The chain's CDR3 is CASSQAKGPSNEKLFF. In DNA form, the CDR3 reads TGCGCCAGCAGCCAAGCGAAGGGGCCATCTAATGAAAAACTGTTTTTT.

This clone has only one observation. The rearrangement links TRBV18 to TRBJ1-5, with TRBD1 identical over 12 bases. The CDR3 length is 16 residues. The V gene's germline CDR1 is KGHSH and CDR2 LQKENI. The V gene end was trimmed by 3 bases and the J gene end by 3 bases; junction bases not matched to a gene: 3. CDR3 region: CASSPGTGGTNQPQHF. For the CDR3, the DNA is TGTGCCAGCTCACCGGGGACAGGGGGCACCAATCAGCCCCAGCATTTT.

J is TRBJ1-5 and V is TRBV7-2; 12 nucleotides line up with TRBD1. The CDR3 length is 16 residues. Germline V CDR1 and CDR2: SGHTA, FQGNSA. The V segment lost 5 bases and the J segment 6 bases; nucleotides outside the gene matches: 8. DNA for the CDR3: TGTGCCAGCAGCCCCCGAGGGACAGGGGGCCGTCAGCCCCAGCATTTT. Amino acid sequence: CASSPRGTGGRQPQHF.

This CDR3 reads CASSRLAGYNEQFF. In DNA form, the CDR3 reads TGTGCCAGCAGTCGACTAGCGGGGTACAATGAGCAGTTCTTC. The genes are TRBV11-2 and TRBJ2-1, with TRBD2 matching 11 bases. V was clipped by 6 bases and J by 4 bases; unmatched bases: 2. The germline V gene has CDR1 SGHAT and CDR2 FQNNGV. The CDR3 contains 14 residues.

Here the CDR3 reads CASSAGSGNQPQHF. The CDR3 nucleotides read TGTGCCAGCAGTGCAGGGTCTGGCAATCAGCCCCAGCATTTT. The V gene is TRBV2, the J gene TRBJ1-5, with a possible D match to TRBD1 (5 bases). V was pared by 4 bases and J by 2 bases, with 9 bases between. CDR3 length: 14 residues. Germline V lookup: CDR1 SNHLY, CDR2 FYNNEI.

J is TRBJ1-1 and V is TRBV25-1, with 7 bases lining up with TRBD1. The ends lost 6 bases at V and 1 base at J; junction bases unmatched: 5. CDR1 is MGHDK and CDR2 is SYGVNS in the germline V gene. This CDR3 has 14 amino acids. In DNA, the CDR3 is TGTGCCAGCAGACCGACAGGGTGGAACACTGAAGCTTTCTTT. It encodes CASRPTGWNTEAFF.

This chain links TRBV6-1 with TRBJ1-2, with 8 bases identical to TRBD1. The CDR3 is 14 amino acids. Losses at the gene ends were 3 bases for V and 8 bases for J; bases not matched to a gene: 8. Germline V gene lookup returns CDR1 MNHNS and CDR2 SASEGT. The chain's CDR3 is CASSEQGAESGYTF. The CDR3 bases are TGTGCCAGCAGTGAGCAGGGGGCTGAGTCCGGCTACACCTTC.

The V call is TRBV27, the J call TRBJ2-1; D unresolved. The CDR3 covers 14 residues. V lost 6 bases to trimming and J lost 0 bases, with 9 bases between them. CDR1 and CDR2 from the germline V gene are MNHEY and SMNVEV (reference sequence). In DNA, the CDR3 is TGTGCCAGCAGAGGCTGGAGCTCCTACAATGAGCAGTTCTTC. Protein product: CASRGWSSYNEQFF.

This rearrangement joins TRBV9 to TRBJ1-2, with unresolved D. With 3 bases removed from V and 1 base from J, the gap between germline ends came to 19 bases. The CDR3 runs to 17 residues. The germline gives CDR1 SGDLS, CDR2 YYNGEE. The CDR3 reads CASSGGGVDLVNYGYTF. As DNA, the CDR3 is TGTGCCAGCAGCGGCGGTGGGGTTGACTTAGTTAACTATGGCTACACCTTC.

The rearrangement uses TRBV24-1 and TRBJ1-5; D call uncertain. The germline V gene has CDR1 KGHDR and CDR2 SFDVKD. The CDR3 length is 14 residues. V shed 5 bases and J shed 6 bases, with 13 bases lying between them. Here the CDR3 DNA reads TGTGCCACCAGTGGGCCCTCCTTCGCTCAGCCCCAGCATTTT. Translation gives CATSGPSFAQPQHF.

The V gene is TRBV11-3, the J gene TRBJ1-2, with unresolved D. With 6 bases removed from V and 3 bases from J, the gap between germline ends came to 20 bases. The CDR3 consists of 16 residues. CDR1 is SGHNT, CDR2 YENEEA, per germline. The CDR3, as DNA: TGTGCCAGCAGTCCCTCCCCGGGAGGTGATGACTATGGCTACACCTTC. Amino acids: CASSPSPGGDDYGYTF.

The CDR3 region has the DNA TGCAGCGTTCCTTTTATCCAGGGGGCGCGCGGCTACACCTTC. It is translated as CSVPFIQGARGYTF. This chain links TRBV29-1 with TRBJ1-2, with 8 nucleotides matching TRBD1. Germline-derived CDR1 and CDR2 are SQVTM and ANQGSEA. The J segment lost 8 bases and the V segment lost 5 bases, leaving 13 bases of the junction unmatched. The CDR3 covers 14 residues.

The V call is TRBV18, the J call TRBJ1-2; perhaps TRBD1 as D (5 bases). The CDR3 spans 14 residues. From germline, CDR1 is KGHSH and CDR2 LQKENI. V lost 1 base and J 4 bases, leaving 10 bases between the germline ends. CDR3 in DNA: TGTGCCAGCTCACCACTGGACACCTCCTATGGCTACACCTTC. As protein: CASSPLDTSYGYTF.

The genes are TRBV9 and TRBJ2-2; TRBD1 matches at 7 bases. Germline CDR1 reads SGDLS; CDR2 reads YYNGEE. This CDR3 spans 14 amino acids. The V segment lost 2 bases and the J segment 6 bases; nucleotides outside the gene matches: 4. The chain's CDR3 is CASSVRQGAGELFF. The CDR3 DNA follows: TGTGCCAGCAGCGTGAGACAGGGAGCCGGGGAGCTGTTTTTT. The full variable domain, with the rest looked up from reference TRBV9 and TRBJ2-2, is DSGVTQTPKHLITATGQRVTLRCSPRSGDLSVYWYQQSLDQGLQFLIQYYNGEERAKGNILERFSAQQFPDLHSELNLSSLELGDSALYFCASSVRQGAGELFFGEGSRLTVL.

This chain uses TRBV7-6 with TRBJ2-7, with TRBD1 matching over 9 bases. The junction had 10 bases not matched to a gene; V was cut back by 5 bases and J by 2 bases. Germline loops: CDR1 SGHVS, CDR2 FNYEAQ. The CDR3 has 16 amino acids. The CDR3 nucleotides read TGTGCCAGCAGCCGGACGGACAGGGGCACTACCTACGAGCAGTACTTC. Residues: CASSRTDRGTTYEQYF.